Sequencing of this T cell receptor (beta chain) was carried out in a study of T cell repertoires in cytomegalovirus infection. TCRdb used MiXCR to reprocess the reads, holding one entry per CDR3 protein. The sample gives around 190,000 distinct CDR3 sequences, around 14% of which show up once; 25% to 30% is in the top ten. V was pared by 2 bases and J by 11 bases, with 6 bases of the junction left unmatched. The CDR3 is 14 amino acids. CDR1 MDHEN and CDR2 SYDVKM come from the germline V gene. This clonotype showed up just a few times. The V call is TRBV28, the J call TRBJ1-4; 9 bases align to TRBD1. Sequencing was done on a sample of PBMCs. The TCR was taken from a human donor in good health (CMV status not recorded). Some clones in this sample may be carry-over from other donors' samples. The CDR3 spells CASSLRRQGVKLFF. CDR3 coding DNA: TGTGCCAGCAGTTTACGTCGACAGGGGGTTAAACTGTTTTTT. The full variable domain, with the rest looked up from reference TRBV28 and TRBJ1-4, is DVKVTQSSRYLVKRTGEKVFLECVQDMDHENMFWYRQDPGLGLRLIYFSYDVKMKEKGDIPEGYSVSREKKERFSLILESASTNQTSMYLCASSLRRQGVKLFFGSGTQLSVL.